Below, 15 T cell receptor beta chains from the same sample are listed, as sequenced in a study of T cell responses to AZD1222 COVID-19 vaccine. Sequenced by immunoSEQ multiplex PCR; TCRdb stores in-frame clones only, minus some. This sample has some 90,000 clones; approximately 88% occur once, and the top ten carry around 5%. The source was peripheral blood, collected 28 days after the second AZD1222 dose. These receptors were taken from an adult who received the AZD1222 COVID-19 vaccine.

The chain recombines TRBV6-5 with TRBJ2-7; 7 nucleotides align to TRBD2. Germline V gene lookup returns CDR1 MNHEY and CDR2 SVGAGI. The V and J ends lost 4 bases and 0 bases, in that order; junction bases with no gene match: 6. The CDR3 covers 15 residues. The CDR3 loop is CASSSGGLASYEQYF. In nucleotides, the CDR3 is TGTGCCAGCAGTTCCGGGGGGTTGGCCTCCTACGAGCAGTACTTC.

The chain employs TRBV3-1 (or the pseudogene TRBV3-2) and TRBJ2-3; the match to TRBD1 covers 8 bases. The CDR3 spans 18 residues. Per germline, CDR1 LGHDT and CDR2 YNNKEL (reference sequence). The junction had 13 bases not matched to a gene; V was cut back by 4 bases and J by 1 base. CDR3 sequence: CASSRKPDRGSGTDTQYF. CDR3 nucleotide sequence: TGTGCCAGCAGCCGAAAACCCGACAGGGGAAGTGGCACAGATACGCAGTATTTT.

This clone has a single count. This chain uses TRBV27 with TRBJ2-7, with a possible D match to TRBD2 (5 bases). From germline, CDR1 is MNHEY and CDR2 SMNVEV (reference sequence). The V end was cut by 8 bases, the J end by 0 bases, with 11 bases between. The CDR3 spans 13 residues. The CDR3 reads CASGGGNSYEQYF. CDR3 DNA: TGTGCCAGCGGTGGAGGAAACTCCTACGAGCAGTACTTC.

V gene TRBV7-2 combines with J gene TRBJ2-1, with a tentative D call TRBD2 (6 bases). The CDR3 is 14 amino acids. The germline V and J ends were trimmed by 5 bases and 9 bases, with 17 bases remaining between them. The germline gives CDR1 SGHTA, CDR2 FQGNSA. The CDR3 protein is CASSLGLSGGEQFF. The CDR3 bases are TGTGCCAGCAGCCTCGGCCTCTCCGGGGGTGAGCAGTTCTTC.

This chain uses TRBV5-3 with TRBJ1-6; D may be TRBD1 (6 bases). TRBV5-3 is filed as an ORF, its function uncertain. CDR3 length: 16 amino acids. V lost 4 bases, J lost 3 bases, and 14 bases lay in between. The CDR3 reads CARSTNTGHYNSPLHF. DNA of the CDR3: TGTGCCAGAAGCACGAATACGGGACACTATAATTCACCCCTCCACTTT.

The count of this clone is one. This chain connects TRBV9 to TRBJ1-1; 9 bases align to TRBD1. The germline V gene has CDR1 SGDLS and CDR2 YYNGEE. V was clipped by 0 bases and J by 5 bases; unmatched bases: 5. The CDR3 spans 15 residues. CDR3 protein: CASSVVGTGSTEAFF. The CDR3 region has the DNA TGTGCCAGCAGCGTAGTTGGGACAGGGAGTACTGAAGCTTTCTTT.

The chain links TRBV5-1 to TRBJ2-7; D is uncertain. This CDR3 has 13 residues. Germline-derived CDR1 and CDR2 are SGHRS and YFSETQ. Trimming stripped 0 bases from V and 7 bases from J, with 11 bases between. For the CDR3, the DNA is TGCGCCAGCAGCTTGGCCGGTGCGACGGAGCAGTACTTC. Its translation: CASSLAGATEQYF.

This chain uses TRBV6-5 with TRBJ1-2, with D tentatively TRBD1 (6 bases). CDR1 MNHEY and CDR2 SVGAGI come from the germline V gene. The CDR3 extends over 14 amino acids. V was cut by 2 bases and J by 8 bases, with 15 bases left in between. The CDR3 region has the DNA TGTGCCAGCAGTTACGGGGGCCCAGGAAGGGGCTACACCTTC. Translation gives CASSYGGPGRGYTF.

The gene calls are TRBV6-5 and TRBJ2-1, with a weak D call TRBD2 (5 bases). Germline loops: CDR1 MNHEY, CDR2 SVGAGI. With 6 bases removed from V and 5 bases from J, the gap between germline ends came to 8 bases. The CDR3 extends over 12 amino acids. The CDR3 here is CASSQEDNEQFF. CDR3 in DNA: TGTGCCAGCAGCCAGGAGGACAATGAGCAGTTCTTC.

This sequence joins TRBV4-1 and TRBJ2-2; 8 nucleotides align to TRBD1. The germline V gene encodes CDR1 MGHRA and CDR2 YSYEKL. After removal of 2 bases from V and 6 bases from J, the junction contained 5 bases not matched to a gene. The CDR3 spans 15 residues. CDR3: CASSQRTGSAGELFF. CDR3 sequence (DNA): TGCGCCAGCAGCCAAAGGACAGGGTCCGCCGGGGAGCTGTTTTTT.

The chain couples TRBV11-1 to TRBJ2-5; no clear D. There are 14 residues in the CDR3. Germline values: CDR1 SGHAT, CDR2 FQDESV (reference sequence). Trimming took 2 bases from V and 0 from J, leaving 7 bases between them. The chain's CDR3 is CASSLSQNQETQYF. CDR3 bases: TGTGCCAGCAGCTTAAGCCAGAACCAAGAGACCCAGTACTTC.

The CDR3 region has the DNA TGTGCCAGTAAAGGGACCCCTCACGGAGCGGGGGAACACTACAATGAGCAGTTCTTC. This gives the protein CASKGTPHGAGEHYNEQFF. V usage is TRBV19 and J usage is TRBJ2-1, with TRBD2 identical over 8 bases. Germline V CDR1 and CDR2: LNHDA, SQIVND (reference sequence). The V gene end was trimmed by 7 bases and the J gene end by 3 bases; junction bases not matched to a gene: 20. This CDR3 is built from 19 residues.

The chain has TRBV3-1 (or the pseudogene TRBV3-2) and TRBJ1-1; no clear D gene. The CDR3 runs to 15 residues. The ends were cut back, 3 bases at V and 5 bases at J, with 16 bases in the middle. Germline-derived CDR1 and CDR2 are LGHDT and YNNKEL (reference sequence). The CDR3 region is CASSQGDRFGTEAFF. DNA of the CDR3: TGTGCCAGCAGCCAGGGCGACCGGTTCGGGACTGAAGCTTTCTTT.

The rearrangement joins TRBV27 to TRBJ1-1, with D tentatively TRBD1 (6 bases). There are 16 residues in the CDR3. Between the trimmed V and J ends, which lost 6 bases and 0 bases, there was a span of 17 bases. Germline values: CDR1 MNHEY, CDR2 SMNVEV (reference sequence). The CDR3 coding sequence is TGTGCCAGCAGGACCGGGACAAGCACCATGAACACTGAAGCTTTCTTT. It codes for CASRTGTSTMNTEAFF.

The gene calls are TRBV5-1 and TRBJ1-1; D gene ambiguous. Germline CDR1 is SGHRS and CDR2 is YFSETQ. The CDR3 is made up of 14 amino acids. The V end lost 3 bases, the J end lost 4 bases, and 13 bases lay between the germline ends. CDR3 sequence (DNA): TGCGCCAGCAGCTCGGGCCGGGCGCGCACTGAAGCTTTCTTT. Protein: CASSSGRARTEAFF.